This entry lists 24 T cell receptor beta chains sequenced from one sample in a study of T-cell reconstitution after alpha-beta-depleted transplantation in children. As it was prepared, the TCRbeta library received unique molecular identifiers. One entry per CDR3 protein, called by TCRdb with MiXCR from the PCR reads. The table records 420,000 or so distinct CDR3 sequences, under 13% of them present only once. The source material was PBMCs from the stem cell graft donor, sampled from the stem cell graft. The receptors originated from a human donor who donated a stem cell graft to a child with acute myeloid leukemia.

The rearrangement uses TRBV6-1 and TRBJ2-1; 8 bases match TRBD1. The ends lost 5 bases at V and 5 bases at J; junction bases unmatched: 14. CDR1 is MNHNS and CDR2 is SASEGT in the germline V gene. The CDR3 length is 17 residues. CDR3 region: CASSPGQGVTDNNEQFF. Written as DNA, the CDR3 is TGTGCCAGCAGTCCTGGACAGGGCGTAACAGATAACAATGAGCAGTTCTTC.

This clonotype was counted between two and nine times. The V call is TRBV9, the J call TRBJ2-1; D is ambiguous. V was pared by 0 bases and J by 5 bases, with 9 bases between. CDR3 size: 14 residues. Germline assignment: CDR1 SGDLS and CDR2 YYNGEE. The CDR3 protein is CASSVAGDDNEQFF. CDR3 DNA sequence: TGTGCCAGCAGCGTAGCGGGCGACGACAATGAGCAGTTCTTC.

This clonotype was seen a few times. This chain links TRBV7-9 with TRBJ1-6; no clear D. Between the trimmed V and J ends, which lost 5 bases and 2 bases, there was a span of 7 bases. The length of the CDR3 is 14 residues. In germline, CDR1 is SEHNR, CDR2 FQNEAQ (reference sequence). The DNA for the CDR3 is TGTGCCAGCAGCGCGTTGGCCTATAATTCACCCCTCCACTTT. Protein product: CASSALAYNSPLHF.

This clonotype was seen many times. V and J are TRBV20-1 and TRBJ1-6; 8 nucleotides agree with TRBD1. The CDR3 loop spans 13 amino acids. V shed 5 bases, J shed 12 bases, and the junction held 9 bases outside the gene matches. Germline CDR1 DFQATT, CDR2 SNEGSKA (reference sequence). This chain's CDR3 is CSASQGASLPLHF. CDR3 coding DNA: TGCAGTGCTTCTCAGGGGGCGTCTTTACCCCTCCACTTT.

The chain carries TRBV21-1 and TRBJ2-3; the table's D call, TRBD2, has no DNA check behind it. TRBV21-1 is annotated as a pseudogene. The CDR3 runs to 15 residues. Here the CDR3 reads CASSLGLAGEDTQYF. The CDR3 DNA reads TGTGCCAGCAGCCTCGGACTAGCGGGGGAGGATACGCAGTATTTT.

J is TRBJ2-1 and V is TRBV18; TRBD1 matches at 9 bases. V was clipped by 3 bases and J by 8 bases; unmatched bases: 8. The germline CDR1 and CDR2 sequences are KGHSH and LQKENI. This CDR3 is 15 amino acids long. CDR3 in amino acids: CASSPYRGLGDEQFF. As DNA, the CDR3 is TGTGCCAGCTCACCCTACAGGGGGCTGGGGGATGAGCAGTTCTTC.

V and J are TRBV7-8 and TRBJ1-2, with 7 bases matching TRBD1. Losses at the gene ends were 5 bases for V and 8 bases for J; bases not matched to a gene: 14. The V gene's germline CDR1 is SGHVS and CDR2 FQNEAQ. The CDR3 runs 15 residues. As DNA, the CDR3 is TGTGCCAGCAGCACGACCGACAGGGCGGCCGGCGGCTACACCTTC. Amino acids: CASSTTDRAAGGYTF.

The V call is TRBV5-1, the J call TRBJ2-2, with 14 bases identical to TRBD2. The germline V gene encodes CDR1 SGHRS and CDR2 YFSETQ. The CDR3 is 17 residues long. The V segment lost 4 bases and the J segment 1 base; nucleotides outside the gene matches: 3. This CDR3 reads CASSRTSGRQNTGELFF. In DNA form, the CDR3 reads TGCGCCAGCAGCCGGACTAGCGGGAGGCAGAACACCGGGGAGCTGTTTTTT.

Regarding this clonotype: The germline gene is not matched at one end of the junction; a read error may be the cause. The J gene is TRBJ2-5, the V gene TRBV20-1; tentatively, D is TRBD2 (5 bases). Germline CDR1 reads DFQATT; CDR2 reads SNEGSKA (reference sequence). CDR3 length: 17 amino acids. CDR3 DNA sequence: TGCTGTGCTAGAGCCATCGCGACTATCAACACAAAAGAGACCCAGTACTTC. This translates into CCARAIATINTKETQYF.

This clonotype was seen repeatedly, ten times or more. This chain joins TRBV29-1 and TRBJ2-2, with D possibly TRBD1 on 6 matching bases. CDR1 is SQVTM and CDR2 is ANQGSEA in the germline V gene. The germline V and J ends were trimmed by 4 bases and 3 bases, with 9 bases remaining between them. This CDR3 has 13 amino acids. In nucleotides, the CDR3 is TGCAGCGTTGGGGGACAAGACACCGGGGAGCTGTTTTTT. Translating gives CSVGGQDTGELFF.

The chain carries TRBV5-6 and TRBJ1-2, with TRBD1 as a possible D gene (5 bases). V shed 4 bases and J shed 2 bases, with 15 bases lying between them. This CDR3 region has 15 residues. Germline CDR1 SGHDT, CDR2 YYEEEE. The DNA of the CDR3 is TGTGCCAGCAGCCCCACACTCCGGGACAACTATGGCTACACCTTC. Translated, it gives CASSPTLRDNYGYTF.

V and J are TRBV5-6 and TRBJ1-6; TRBD1 matches at 7 bases. Germline CDR1 SGHDT, CDR2 YYEEEE. The trim removed 0 bases at V and 10 bases at J, leaving 7 bases unmatched. The CDR3 loop spans 15 amino acids. This CDR3 reads CASSLDRGQGSPLHF. As DNA, the CDR3 is TGTGCCAGCAGCTTGGACAGGGGTCAGGGATCACCCCTCCACTTT.

This clonotype was seen only a few times. The V gene is TRBV4-3, the J gene TRBJ2-2; D is possibly TRBD2 (6 bases). The CDR3 spans 16 residues. Germline CDR1 LGHNA, CDR2 YSLEER. The germline V and J ends were trimmed by 4 bases and 1 base, with 13 bases remaining between them. The DNA of the CDR3 is TGCGCCAGCAGCCCCCGGGGAGCGGGGAACACCGGGGAGCTGTTTTTT. It yields the protein CASSPRGAGNTGELFF.

The chain is built from TRBV20-1 and TRBJ2-3, with a possible D match to TRBD2 (6 bases). Looked up from germline, CDR1 is DFQATT and CDR2 is SNEGSKA (reference sequence). V was shortened by 6 bases and J by 2 bases, with 12 bases between the two germline ends. This CDR3 has 13 amino acids. CDR3 coding DNA: TGCAGTGCACCGACTAGGGCCACAGATACGCAGTATTTT. It specifies CSAPTRATDTQYF.

The rearrangement joins TRBV7-9 to TRBJ2-3; a weak D match, TRBD2 (5 bases). Germline V gene data show CDR1 as SEHNR and CDR2 as FQNEAQ (reference sequence). The V end lost 5 bases, the J end lost 6 bases, and 24 bases lay between the germline ends. This CDR3 comprises 17 residues. The CDR3 protein is CASSPHPTGLWTDTQYF. As DNA, the CDR3 is TGTGCCAGCAGCCCCCACCCCACGGGGTTATGGACGGATACGCAGTATTTT.

The chain uses TRBV7-2 and TRBJ1-1, with D maybe TRBD1 (6 bases). Germline values: CDR1 SGHTA, CDR2 FQGNSA. Trimming took off 2 bases at V and 6 bases at J, with 19 bases between the two ends. The CDR3 is made up of 16 amino acids. CDR3 amino acids: CASSLYSQGGAAEAFF. DNA of the CDR3: TGTGCCAGCAGCTTATACTCACAGGGCGGGGCGGCTGAAGCTTTCTTT.

V is TRBV4-1 and J is TRBJ1-4, with D hard to call. CDR3 length: 14 amino acids. The V gene's germline CDR1 is MGHRA and CDR2 YSYEKL. The V and J ends lost 2 bases and 8 bases respectively, with 12 bases between them. For the CDR3, the DNA is TGCGCCAGCAGCCAAAGGGATCGACGGGAAAAACTGTTTTTT. Protein product: CASSQRDRREKLFF.

This clonotype came up a few times. J is TRBJ1-5 and V is TRBV19; TRBD1 might be the D (5 bases). This CDR3 comprises 14 residues. Germline V lookup: CDR1 LNHDA, CDR2 SQIVND (reference sequence). V was shortened by 1 base and J by 3 bases, with 7 bases between the two germline ends. The CDR3 DNA reads as TGTGCCAGTAGTATAGCAGGGTACAATCAGCCCCAGCATTTT. Translated: CASSIAGYNQPQHF.

This clonotype was picked up a small number of times. The J gene is TRBJ1-1, the V gene TRBV5-1; a weak D match, TRBD1 (5 bases). The CDR3 runs 12 residues. Trimming pared 5 bases from V and 4 bases from J, leaving 9 bases between. The germline CDR1 and CDR2 sequences are SGHRS and YFSETQ. The CDR3 coding sequence is TGCGCCAGCAGAGACAGTTCCACTGAAGCTTTCTTT. It specifies CASRDSSTEAFF.

The chain uses TRBV6-5 and TRBJ2-1; D is unclear. V lost 2 bases and J 2 bases, leaving 4 bases between the germline ends. Germline V CDR1 and CDR2: MNHEY, SVGAGI. There are 13 residues in the CDR3. CDR3 coding DNA: TGTGCCAGCAGTTACAACCCCTACAATGAGCAGTTCTTC. Residues: CASSYNPYNEQFF.

This chain uses TRBV5-1 with TRBJ2-7; 7 nucleotides line up with TRBD1. V shed 4 bases, J shed 2 bases, and the junction held 9 bases outside the gene matches. Germline V gene lookup returns CDR1 SGHRS and CDR2 YFSETQ. The CDR3 has 15 residues. Written as DNA, the CDR3 is TGCGCCAGCAGCCCGGCCGGACAGGCCGCCTACGAGCAGTACGTC. Residues: CASSPAGQAAYEQYV.

The chain joins TRBV5-6 to TRBJ1-1, with D hard to call. The V gene's germline CDR1 is SGHDT and CDR2 YYEEEE. The CDR3 is 15 residues long. Trimming cost V 1 base and J 0 bases, with 10 bases left between them. CDR3 coding DNA: TGTGCCAGCAGCTTGTTAGGACGCCTGAACACTGAAGCTTTCTTT. Translated, it gives CASSLLGRLNTEAFF. Based on the CDR3 plus reference TRBV5-6 and TRBJ1-1, the full variable domain is DAGVTQSPTHLIKTRGQQVTLRCSPKSGHDTVSWYQQALGQGPQFIFQYYEEEERQRGNFPDRFSGHQFPNYSSELNVNALLLGDSALYLCASSLLGRLNTEAFFGQGTRLTVV.

This clonotype was seen only a few times. The V and J genes are TRBV7-9 and TRBJ1-6, with D uncertain. This CDR3 contains 15 residues. CDR1 and CDR2 from the germline V gene are SEHNR and FQNEAQ (reference sequence). The ends were cut back, 5 bases at V and 9 bases at J, with 17 bases in the middle. The CDR3 bases are TGTGCCAGCAGCCCGGACGTGGGAGGCGGTTCACCCCTCCACTTT. Translating gives CASSPDVGGGSPLHF.

This clonotype occurred many times. The CDR3, as DNA: TGTGCCAGCAGGAGACAGGCGAACACTGAAGCTTTCTTT. Its translation: CASRRQANTEAFF. This chain joins TRBV12-3 or TRBV12-4 and TRBJ1-1; D is perhaps TRBD1 (6 bases). The CDR3 sequence is 13 residues long. Deletions cut 6 bases from V and 1 base from J, with 9 bases between.